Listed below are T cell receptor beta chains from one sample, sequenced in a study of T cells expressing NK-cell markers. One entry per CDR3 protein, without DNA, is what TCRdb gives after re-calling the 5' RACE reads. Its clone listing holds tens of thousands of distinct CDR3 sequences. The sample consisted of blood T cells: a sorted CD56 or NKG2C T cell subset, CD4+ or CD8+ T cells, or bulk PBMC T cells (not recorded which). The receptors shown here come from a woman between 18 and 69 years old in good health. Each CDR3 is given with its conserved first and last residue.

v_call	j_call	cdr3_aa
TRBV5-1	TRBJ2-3	CASSSREFRTDTQYF
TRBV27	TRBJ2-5	CASSTPWAETQYF
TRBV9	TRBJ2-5	CASSVVGGKETQYF
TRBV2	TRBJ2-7	CASSEVRAYEQYF
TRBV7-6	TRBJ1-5	CASSLRPGSNQPQHF
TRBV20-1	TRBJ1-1	CSARWTGDTEAFF
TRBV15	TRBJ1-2	CATSRDLQDYYGYTF
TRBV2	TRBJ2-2	CASSDRRGTNTGELFF
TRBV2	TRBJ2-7	CASSYDRGSYEQYF
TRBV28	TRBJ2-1	CASSLPAGGSGEQFF
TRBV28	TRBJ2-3	CASRKAGTGGQYF
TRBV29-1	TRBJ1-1	CSVLAGRDTEAFF
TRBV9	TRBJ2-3	CASSVGLAGTDTQYF
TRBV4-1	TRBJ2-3	CASSQFPSGDSTDTQYF
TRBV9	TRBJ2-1	CASSVGTSDYNEQFF
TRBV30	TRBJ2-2	CAWKRGEHGELFF
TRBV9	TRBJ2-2	CASSVEATSGDLTGELFF
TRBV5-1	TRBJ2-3	CASSLEPGSDTQYF
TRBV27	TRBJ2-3	CASSGTGSTDTQYF
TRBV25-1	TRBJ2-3	CASSESMREFPDTQYF
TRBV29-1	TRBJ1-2	CSVEIPGISYGYTF
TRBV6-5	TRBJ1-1	CASSYGQLNTEAFF
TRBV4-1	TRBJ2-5	CASSHYGQEETQYF
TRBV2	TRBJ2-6	CASSPTANGANVLTF
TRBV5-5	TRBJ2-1	CASSLGVSLYNEQFF
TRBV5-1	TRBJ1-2	CASSPTPRTANYGYTF
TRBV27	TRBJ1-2	CASTILRDRVYGYTF
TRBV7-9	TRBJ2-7	CASSSPGQHGQYF
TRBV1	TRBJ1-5	CTSSQMPGTGRDQPQHF
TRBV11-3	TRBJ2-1	CASSLGARNEQFF
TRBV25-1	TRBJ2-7	CASSDTSGTIPPPYEQYF
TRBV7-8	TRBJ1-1	CASSLGADRGQAFF
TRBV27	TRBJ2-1	CASSPQGDEQFF
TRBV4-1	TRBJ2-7	CASSQDRAYEQYF
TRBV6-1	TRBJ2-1	CASSEEGPEQFF
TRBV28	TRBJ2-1	CASSLPVGLNEQFF
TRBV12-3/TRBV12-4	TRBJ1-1	CASSPPPLGGEAFF
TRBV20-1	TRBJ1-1	CSAHRQSNTEAFF
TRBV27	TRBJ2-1	CASSFVKRTSVGNEQFF
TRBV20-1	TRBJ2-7	CSAGSSYEQYF
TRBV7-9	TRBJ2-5	CASSLYRRETQYF
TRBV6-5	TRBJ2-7	CASSSRQEPAYEQYF
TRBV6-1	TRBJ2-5	CASSEGREQETQYF
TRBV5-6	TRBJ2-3	CASSLPPETDTQYF
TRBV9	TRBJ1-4	CASSVASGGNEKLFF